The source of this TCR beta chain is a study of cytomegalovirus exposure and HLA in healthy donors. Study-wide findings and caveats: A later analysis appeared to link common viral pathogens to several of the most significant clusters.

On this clone: The antigen is unknown.

The PCR made use of 60 Vbeta and 13 Jbeta primers. Repertoires were generated with immunoSEQ multiplex PCR, while TCRdb's copy carries only in-frame clones and drops some. This table holds 100,000 or so clones, around 77% found once. V was cut by 5 bases and J by 0 bases, with 14 bases left in between. The germline V gene has CDR1 SGHRS and CDR2 YFSETQ. This CDR3 comprises 15 residues. The gene calls are TRBV5-1 and TRBJ1-1; the D is unclear. The sequencing input was PBMCs. The TCR was taken from a man between 25 and 39 years old in good health and CMV-seronegative. CDR3 amino acids: CASSPYQTVNTEAFF. CDR3 nucleotide sequence: TGCGCCAGCAGTCCTTACCAAACAGTGAACACTGAAGCTTTCTTT.